The present TCR beta chain was sequenced within a study of blood T cell repertoires in COVID-19. Across the whole study: Sites across the United States, Italy and Spain contributed samples from acute and convalescent COVID-19. T cells, B-cell-depleted T cells, or PBMCs provided the cDNA or gDNA that served as material.

Original methodology: Amplified reference gene primers provided the basis for estimating nucleated cell counts. Data came from immunoSEQ multiplex PCR; TCRdb stores just in-frame clones and leaves some out. D and trimming come from the DNA, and the V and J calls and clone size come from that table. The profile shows approximately 50,000 clones, less than 85% of them singletons. Germline V gives CDR1 ENHRY, CDR2 SYGVKD. Trimming took 3 bases from V and 4 from J; bases not matched to a gene: 2. CDR3 length: 14 amino acids. The receptor's source is a man aged 70 or older with active COVID-19. This chain connects TRBV10-3 to TRBJ2-3; TRBD2 aligns across 9 bases. The source material was peripheral blood. The CDR3 coding sequence is TGTGCCATCAGTGATAGCGGGAGCGCAGATACGCAGTATTTT. This translates into CAISDSGSADTQYF.